This T cell receptor (beta chain) was found in a study of CD8+ T cells in alopecia areata. Study-level findings and limits: Scalp sample sequencing also detects resident alphabeta T cells of normal skin. In scalp and blood during tofacitinib, many expanded lesional clones persisted. Scalp clonality and expanded CD8+ clones among the top 100 were significantly decreased by tofacitinib.

Treatment in this sample: oral pan-JAK inhibitor, 5-10 mg twice daily. Peripheral blood samples and lesional scalp punch biopsies were obtained from alopecia areata patients. After isolation, RNA underwent reverse transcription to generate cDNA as the sequencing template. Assay used: immunoSEQ multiplex PCR; TCRdb lists only in-frame clones, some missing. The sample has approximately 43,000 clones; about two thirds are singletons. Germline trimming cut 7 bases from V and 7 bases from J; bases unmatched to any gene: 2. The germline gives CDR1 SQVTM, CDR2 ANQGSEA. This CDR3 has 10 residues. About this clone: Its antigen is not known.

The V gene is TRBV29-1, the J gene TRBJ1-1, with TRBD1 identical over 8 bases. The specimen comprised CD8+ T cells sorted from blood, sampled at week 4, from a patient treated with tofacitinib. This TCR was recovered from a human donor with alopecia areata. This chain's CDR3 is CSGTGFEAFF. CDR3 in DNA: TGCAGCGGGACAGGGTTTGAAGCTTTCTTT.